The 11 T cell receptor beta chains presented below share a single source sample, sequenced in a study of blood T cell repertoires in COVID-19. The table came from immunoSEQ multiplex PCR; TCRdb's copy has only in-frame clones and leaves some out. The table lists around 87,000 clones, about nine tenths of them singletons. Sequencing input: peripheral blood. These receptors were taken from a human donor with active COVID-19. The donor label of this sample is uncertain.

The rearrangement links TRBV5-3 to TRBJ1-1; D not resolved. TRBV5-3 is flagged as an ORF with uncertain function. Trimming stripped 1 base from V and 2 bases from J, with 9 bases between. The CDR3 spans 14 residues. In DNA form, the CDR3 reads TGTGCCAGAAGCTTGCCCCCAGATAACACTGAAGCTTTCTTT. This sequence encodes CARSLPPDNTEAFF.

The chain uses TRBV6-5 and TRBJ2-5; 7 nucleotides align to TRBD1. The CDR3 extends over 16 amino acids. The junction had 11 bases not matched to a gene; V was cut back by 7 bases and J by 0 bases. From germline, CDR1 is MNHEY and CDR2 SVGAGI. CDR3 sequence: CASTYRQGHYQETQYF. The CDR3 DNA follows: TGTGCCAGCACTTATAGACAGGGCCATTACCAAGAGACCCAGTACTTC.

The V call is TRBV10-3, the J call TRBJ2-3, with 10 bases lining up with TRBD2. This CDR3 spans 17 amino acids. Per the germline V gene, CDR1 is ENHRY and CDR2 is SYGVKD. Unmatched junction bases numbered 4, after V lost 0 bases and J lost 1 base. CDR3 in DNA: TGTGCCATCAGTGAGTCCCACCTAGCGGGGGGCACAGATACGCAGTATTTT. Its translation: CAISESHLAGGTDTQYF.

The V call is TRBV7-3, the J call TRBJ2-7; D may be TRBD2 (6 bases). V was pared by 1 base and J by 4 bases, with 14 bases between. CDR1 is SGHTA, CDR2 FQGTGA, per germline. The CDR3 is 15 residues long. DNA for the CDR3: TGTGCCAGCAGCTTAAGCCCGGGGGTGGGGTACGAGCAGTACTTC. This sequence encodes CASSLSPGVGYEQYF.

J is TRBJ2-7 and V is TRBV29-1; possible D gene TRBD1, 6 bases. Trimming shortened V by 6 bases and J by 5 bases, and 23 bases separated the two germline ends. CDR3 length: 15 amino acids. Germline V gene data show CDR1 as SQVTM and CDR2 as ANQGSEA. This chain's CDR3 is CSVNRQDSIGDEQYF. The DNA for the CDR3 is TGCAGCGTCAACCGCCAGGACAGCATCGGGGACGAGCAGTACTTC.

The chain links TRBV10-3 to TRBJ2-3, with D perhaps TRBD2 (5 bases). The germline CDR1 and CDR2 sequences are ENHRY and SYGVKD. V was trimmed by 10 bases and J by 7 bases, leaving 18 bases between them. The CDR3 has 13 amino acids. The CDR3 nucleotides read TGTGCCACTAGTGGAACTAGAGAAAATACGCAGTATTTT. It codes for CATSGTRENTQYF.

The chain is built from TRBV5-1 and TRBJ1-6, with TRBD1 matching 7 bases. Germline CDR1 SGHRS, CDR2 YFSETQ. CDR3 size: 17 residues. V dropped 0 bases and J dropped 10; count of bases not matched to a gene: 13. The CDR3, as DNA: TGCGCCAGCAGCTTGGCACGCGGGACAGCCGAAAACTCACCCCTCCACTTT. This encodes CASSLARGTAENSPLHF.

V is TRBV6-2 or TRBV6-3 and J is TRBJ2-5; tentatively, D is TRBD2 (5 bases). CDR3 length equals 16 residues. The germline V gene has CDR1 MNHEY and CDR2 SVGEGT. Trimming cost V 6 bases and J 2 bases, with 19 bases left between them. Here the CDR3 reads CASSSGGTARQETQYF. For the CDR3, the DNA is TGTGCCAGCAGCAGCGGCGGTACAGCGAGACAAGAGACCCAGTACTTC.

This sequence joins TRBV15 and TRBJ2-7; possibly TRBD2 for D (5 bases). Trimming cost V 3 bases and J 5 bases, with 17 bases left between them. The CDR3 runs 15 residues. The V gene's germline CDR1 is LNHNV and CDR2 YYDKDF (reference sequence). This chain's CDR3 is CATSREDRTFDEQYF. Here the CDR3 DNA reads TGTGCCACCAGCAGGGAGGACCGAACTTTCGACGAGCAGTACTTC.

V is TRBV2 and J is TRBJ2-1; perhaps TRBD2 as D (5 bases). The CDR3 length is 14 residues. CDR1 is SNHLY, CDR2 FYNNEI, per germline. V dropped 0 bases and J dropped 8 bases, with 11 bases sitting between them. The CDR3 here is CASSEATGSHEQFF. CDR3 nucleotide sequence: TGTGCCAGCAGTGAAGCAACGGGGTCCCATGAGCAGTTCTTC.

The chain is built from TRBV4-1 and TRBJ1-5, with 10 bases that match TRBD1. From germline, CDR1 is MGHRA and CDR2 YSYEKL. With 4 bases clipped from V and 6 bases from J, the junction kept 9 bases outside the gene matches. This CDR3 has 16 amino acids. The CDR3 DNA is TGCGCCAGCAGCCCCGCCACCCGGGACAGGGGTCAGCCCCAGCATTTT. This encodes CASSPATRDRGQPQHF.